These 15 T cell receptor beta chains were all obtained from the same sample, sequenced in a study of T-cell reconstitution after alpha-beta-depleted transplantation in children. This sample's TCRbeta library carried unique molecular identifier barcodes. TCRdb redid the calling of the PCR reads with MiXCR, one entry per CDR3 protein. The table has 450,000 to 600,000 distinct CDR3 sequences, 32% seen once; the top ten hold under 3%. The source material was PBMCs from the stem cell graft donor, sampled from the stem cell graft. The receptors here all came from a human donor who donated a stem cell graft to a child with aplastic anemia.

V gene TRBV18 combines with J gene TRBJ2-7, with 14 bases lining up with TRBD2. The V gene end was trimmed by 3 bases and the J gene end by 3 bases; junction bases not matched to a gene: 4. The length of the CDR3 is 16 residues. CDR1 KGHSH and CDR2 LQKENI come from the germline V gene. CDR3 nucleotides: TGTGCCAGCTCACCTGCCGGGACTAGCGGGAGCTACGAGCAGTACGTC. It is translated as CASSPAGTSGSYEQYV.

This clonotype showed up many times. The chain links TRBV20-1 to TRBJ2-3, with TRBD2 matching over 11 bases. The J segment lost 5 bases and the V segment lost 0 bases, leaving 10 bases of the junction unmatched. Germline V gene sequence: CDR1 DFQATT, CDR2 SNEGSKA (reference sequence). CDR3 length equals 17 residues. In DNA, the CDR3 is TGCAGTGCTAGAGATCTCCTAGCGGGAGGAGGGGAAGATACGCAGTATTTT. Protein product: CSARDLLAGGGEDTQYF.

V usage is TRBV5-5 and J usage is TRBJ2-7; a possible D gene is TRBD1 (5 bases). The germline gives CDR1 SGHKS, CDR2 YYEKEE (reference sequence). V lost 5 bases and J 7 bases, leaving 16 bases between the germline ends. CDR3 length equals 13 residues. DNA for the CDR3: TGTGCCAGCAGTAAGGACACTGACGGGGAGCAGTACGTC. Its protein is CASSKDTDGEQYV.

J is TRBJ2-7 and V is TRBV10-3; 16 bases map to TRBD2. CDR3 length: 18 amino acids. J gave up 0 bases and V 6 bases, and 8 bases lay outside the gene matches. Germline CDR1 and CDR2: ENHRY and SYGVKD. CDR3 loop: CAISSGTSGRAPSYEQYF. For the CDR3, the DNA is TGTGCCATCAGCTCCGGGACTAGCGGGAGGGCCCCCTCCTACGAGCAGTACTTC.

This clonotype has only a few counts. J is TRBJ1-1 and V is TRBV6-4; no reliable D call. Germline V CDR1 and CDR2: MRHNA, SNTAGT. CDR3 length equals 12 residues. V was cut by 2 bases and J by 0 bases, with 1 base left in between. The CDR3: CASSDLNTEAFF. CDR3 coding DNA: TGTGCCAGCAGTGACCTGAACACTGAAGCTTTCTTT.

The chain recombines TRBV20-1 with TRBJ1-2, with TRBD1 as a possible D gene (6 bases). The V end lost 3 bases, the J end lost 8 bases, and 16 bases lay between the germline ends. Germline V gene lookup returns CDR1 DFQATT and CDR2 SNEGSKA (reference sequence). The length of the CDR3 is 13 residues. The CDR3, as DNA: TGCAGTGCTAGGGAAACAGGGATCGGGGGCTACACCTTC. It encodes CSARETGIGGYTF.

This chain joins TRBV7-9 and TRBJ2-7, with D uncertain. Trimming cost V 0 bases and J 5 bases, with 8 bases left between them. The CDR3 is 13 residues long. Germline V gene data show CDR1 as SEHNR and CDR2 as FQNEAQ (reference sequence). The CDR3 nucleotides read TGTGCCAGCAGCTTAGCCCCCCCTCACGAGCAGTACGTC. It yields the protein CASSLAPPHEQYV.

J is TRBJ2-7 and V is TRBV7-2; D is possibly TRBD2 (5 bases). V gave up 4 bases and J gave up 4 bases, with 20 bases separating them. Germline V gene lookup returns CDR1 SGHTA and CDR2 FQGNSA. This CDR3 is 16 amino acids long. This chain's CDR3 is CASSSHGHVGEYEQYF. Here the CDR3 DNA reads TGTGCCAGCAGCTCCCATGGTCACGTGGGAGAATACGAGCAGTACTTC.

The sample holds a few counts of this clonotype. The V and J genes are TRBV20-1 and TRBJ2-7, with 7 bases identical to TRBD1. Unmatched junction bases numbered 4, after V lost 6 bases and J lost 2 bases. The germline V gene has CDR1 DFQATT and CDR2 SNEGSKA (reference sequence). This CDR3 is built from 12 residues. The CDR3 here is CSARTGPYEQYV. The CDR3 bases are TGCAGTGCCCGGACAGGTCCCTACGAGCAGTACGTC.

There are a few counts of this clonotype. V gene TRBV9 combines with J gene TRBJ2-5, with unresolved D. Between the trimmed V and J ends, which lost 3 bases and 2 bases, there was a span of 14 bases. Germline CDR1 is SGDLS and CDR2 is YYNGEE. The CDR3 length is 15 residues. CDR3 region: CASSARSTKQETQYF. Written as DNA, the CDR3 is TGTGCCAGCAGCGCAAGGTCTACTAAACAAGAGACCCAGTACTTC.

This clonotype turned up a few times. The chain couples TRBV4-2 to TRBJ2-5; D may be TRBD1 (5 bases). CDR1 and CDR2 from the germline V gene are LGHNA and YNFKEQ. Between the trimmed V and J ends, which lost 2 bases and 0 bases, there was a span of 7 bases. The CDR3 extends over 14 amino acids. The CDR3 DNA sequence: TGTGCCAGCAGCCAAATGGGGCACCAAGAGACCCAGTACTTC. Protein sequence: CASSQMGHQETQYF.

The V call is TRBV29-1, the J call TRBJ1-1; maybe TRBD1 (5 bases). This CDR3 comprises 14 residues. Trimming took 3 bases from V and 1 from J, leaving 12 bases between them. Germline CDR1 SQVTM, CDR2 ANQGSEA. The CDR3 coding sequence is TGCAGCGTTGAGGGTGCCGGGGGGAACACTGAAGCTTTCTTT. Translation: CSVEGAGGNTEAFF.

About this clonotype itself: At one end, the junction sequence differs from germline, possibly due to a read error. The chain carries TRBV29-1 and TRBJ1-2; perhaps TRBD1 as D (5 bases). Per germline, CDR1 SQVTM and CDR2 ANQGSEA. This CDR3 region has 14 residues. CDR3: CSVEEEGLDYSYTF. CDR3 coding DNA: TGCAGCGTTGAAGAGGAGGGGCTGGACTATAGCTACACCTTC.

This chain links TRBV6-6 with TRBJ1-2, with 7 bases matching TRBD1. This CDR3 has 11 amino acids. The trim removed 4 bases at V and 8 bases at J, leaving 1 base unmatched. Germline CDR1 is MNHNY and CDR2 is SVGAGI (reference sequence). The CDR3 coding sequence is TGTGCCAGCAGTTTAGGGGGCGGCTACACCTTC. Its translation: CASSLGGGYTF.

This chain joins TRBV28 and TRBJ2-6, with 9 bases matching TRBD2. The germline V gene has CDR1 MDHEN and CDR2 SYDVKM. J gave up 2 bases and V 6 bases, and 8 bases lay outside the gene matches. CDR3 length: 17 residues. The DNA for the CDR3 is TGTGCCAGCAGATCCGGGACTAGCCTACCTGGGGCCAACGTCCTGACTTTC. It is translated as CASRSGTSLPGANVLTF.